These 16 T cell receptor beta chains originate from one sample sequenced in a study of T cell responses to AZD1222 COVID-19 vaccine. Clones were read by immunoSEQ multiplex PCR, and TCRdb kept only the in-frame ones, dropping some. The sample holds about 110,000 clones, roughly nine tenths seen once. The sequenced sample was peripheral blood, obtained on day 0 of AZD1222 vaccination. The receptor source for this set is an adult in good health.

A few counts support this clone. The chain employs TRBV7-2 and TRBJ1-2; no firm D call. Trimming removed 3 bases at V and 8 bases at J, with 19 bases between. The length of the CDR3 is 15 residues. Germline V gene sequence: CDR1 SGHTA, CDR2 FQGNSA. CDR3 protein: CASSFQTGQPGGYTF. The CDR3 DNA reads TGTGCCAGCAGCTTCCAGACCGGGCAGCCGGGGGGCTACACCTTC.

V gene TRBV6-5 combines with J gene TRBJ2-5; TRBD1 or TRBD2 may be the D gene (5 bases each). Germline-derived CDR1 and CDR2 are MNHEY and SVGAGI. The CDR3 length is 14 residues. Trimming shortened V by 6 bases and J by 4 bases, and 15 bases separated the two germline ends. DNA for the CDR3: TGTGCCAGCAGCAAAGTAACGGGGACAGAGACCCAGTACTTC. Translated, it gives CASSKVTGTETQYF.

This clone was seen only once. This chain uses TRBV19 with TRBJ2-7; 10 bases agree with TRBD2. In germline, CDR1 is LNHDA, CDR2 SQIVND (reference sequence). J lost 0 bases, V lost 4 bases, and 3 bases had no gene match. The CDR3 is 15 residues long. The CDR3 nucleotides read TGTGCCAGTAGTACCCCTAGCGGGAGCTCCTACGAGCAGTACTTC. Translated, it gives CASSTPSGSSYEQYF.

CDR3 amino acids: CATSRDRMNTEAFF. The CDR3 DNA reads as TGTGCCACCAGCAGAGACAGAATGAACACTGAAGCTTTCTTT. The chain carries TRBV15 and TRBJ1-1; no definite D call. V was shortened by 0 bases and J by 0 bases, with 5 bases between the two germline ends. Germline CDR1 is LNHNV and CDR2 is YYDKDF (reference sequence). This CDR3 comprises 14 residues. The full variable domain, completed using reference TRBV15 and TRBJ1-1, is DAMVIQNPRYQVTQFGKPVTLSCSQTLNHNVMYWYQQKSSQAPKLLFHYYDKDFNNEADTPDNFQSRRPNTSFCFLDIRSPGLGDTAMYLCATSRDRMNTEAFFGQGTRLTVV.

The chain is built from TRBV19 and TRBJ1-5; D unresolved. The germline CDR1 and CDR2 sequences are LNHDA and SQIVND (reference sequence). V was clipped by 5 bases and J by 3 bases, with 11 bases between them. The CDR3 totals 14 residues. In DNA form, the CDR3 reads TGTGCCAGTAGTCCACCAAACTACAATCAGCCCCAGCATTTT. Translated, it gives CASSPPNYNQPQHF.

The CDR3 coding sequence is TGTGCCAGCGGTAGCGGGGGGGCGATCGGGGAGACCCAGTACTTC. This translates into CASGSGGAIGETQYF. V usage is TRBV6-5 and J usage is TRBJ2-5; 11 bases match TRBD2. Trimming removed 8 bases from V and 5 bases from J; junction bases left unmatched: 10. The CDR3 spans 15 residues. Germline V gives CDR1 MNHEY, CDR2 SVGAGI.

The V gene is TRBV29-1, the J gene TRBJ2-1, with D maybe TRBD2 (5 bases). Trimming cost V 6 bases and J 8 bases, with 17 bases left between them. This CDR3 contains 13 residues. Per the germline V gene, CDR1 is SQVTM and CDR2 is ANQGSEA. The CDR3 DNA reads as TGCAGCGTGGAGGACTTAGTTGTCGATGAGCAGTTCTTC. This translates into CSVEDLVVDEQFF.

The chain carries TRBV14 and TRBJ1-2; D unresolved. This CDR3 region has 13 residues. Per the germline V gene, CDR1 is SGHDN and CDR2 is FVKESK. Trimming shortened V by 8 bases and J by 6 bases, and 16 bases separated the two germline ends. The CDR3 loop is CASSKQPGDGYTF. CDR3 coding DNA: TGTGCCAGCTCCAAGCAACCCGGGGATGGCTACACCTTC.

The genes are TRBV28 and TRBJ1-1; D is unresolved. Per germline, CDR1 MDHEN and CDR2 SYDVKM. CDR3 length equals 13 residues. V lost 7 bases to trimming and J lost 1 base, with 10 bases between them. Here the CDR3 DNA reads TGTGCCAGCAAAGAGGGTGGGAACACTGAAGCTTTCTTT. Translating gives CASKEGGNTEAFF.

This chain links TRBV4-3 with TRBJ2-2; 9 bases are shared with TRBD2. The V gene's germline CDR1 is LGHNA and CDR2 YSLEER. The CDR3 length is 17 residues. The V segment lost 1 base and the J segment 2 bases; nucleotides outside the gene matches: 5. The chain's CDR3 is CASSQGVSGGNTGELFF. The CDR3 DNA reads as TGCGCCAGCAGCCAAGGCGTTAGCGGGGGTAACACCGGGGAGCTGTTTTTT.

The chain employs TRBV4-3 and TRBJ1-1; tentative D call: TRBD1 (5 bases). This CDR3 contains 16 residues. The ends were cut back, 0 bases at V and 4 bases at J, with 15 bases in the middle. CDR1 is LGHNA and CDR2 is YSLEER in the germline V gene. For the CDR3, the DNA is TGCGCCAGCAGCCAAGATCGGATGGGGCTGGGCACTGAAGCTTTCTTT. It codes for CASSQDRMGLGTEAFF.

This chain joins TRBV6-5 and TRBJ1-4, with D perhaps TRBD1 (5 bases). There are 15 residues in the CDR3. Germline V lookup: CDR1 MNHEY, CDR2 SVGAGI. Trimming removed 5 bases at V and 2 bases at J, with 12 bases between. In DNA, the CDR3 is TGTGCCAGCAGTACAGAGGGACCCACTAATGAAAAACTGTTTTTT. It yields the protein CASSTEGPTNEKLFF.

V usage is TRBV18 and J usage is TRBJ1-5; 12 bases are a match to TRBD1. The V gene's germline CDR1 is KGHSH and CDR2 LQKENI. CDR3 length: 15 amino acids. V was pared by 3 bases and J by 6 bases, with 3 bases of the junction left unmatched. CDR3 region: CASSPGQGASQPQHF. The DNA of the CDR3 is TGTGCCAGCTCACCGGGACAGGGGGCTAGTCAGCCCCAGCATTTT.

The CDR3 region has the DNA TGTGCCAGCAGCGCCTCGGACAGGGCCGTTGGCGAGCAGTACTTC. The encoded protein is CASSASDRAVGEQYF. The chain joins TRBV9 to TRBJ2-7; 8 bases are shared with TRBD1. There are 15 residues in the CDR3. The V gene end was trimmed by 3 bases and the J gene end by 6 bases; junction bases not matched to a gene: 11. Looked up from germline, CDR1 is SGDLS and CDR2 is YYNGEE.

The table lists this clone with a few counts. This chain connects TRBV6-1 to TRBJ2-7, with D tentatively TRBD2 (6 bases). V was trimmed by 1 base and J by 6 bases, leaving 16 bases between them. The CDR3 contains 15 residues. The V gene's germline CDR1 is MNHNS and CDR2 SASEGT. The CDR3 DNA sequence: TGTGCCAGCAGTGAAGTGGGGATGACTAGTTTCGAGCAGTACTTC. As protein: CASSEVGMTSFEQYF.

V usage is TRBV19 and J usage is TRBJ1-2; TRBD1 agrees at 7 bases. Germline CDR1 LNHDA, CDR2 SQIVND (reference sequence). The V and J ends lost 9 bases and 8 bases, in that order; junction bases with no gene match: 12. This CDR3 has 13 residues. The CDR3 coding sequence is TGTGCCAGCACGGGGGGACAGCGCGTCGGCTACACCTTC. It is translated as CASTGGQRVGYTF. The entire variable domain, with the rest obtained from reference TRBV19 and TRBJ1-2, is as follows: DGGITQSPKYLFRKEGQNVTLSCEQNLNHDAMYWYRQDPGQGLRLIYYSQIVNDFQKGDIAEGYSVSREKKESFPLTVTSAQKNPTAFYLCASTGGQRVGYTFGSGTRLTVV.